This T cell receptor (beta chain) derives from a study of T cells in tumors after PD-1 blockade. Regarding the study as a whole: In squamous cell carcinoma, 45% to 65% of expanded exhausted clones were novel versus more than 25% of other expanded CD8+ clones. About 41% of tumor TCR clonotypes were also found in blood.

Only in-frame clones appear in the TCRdb table, and some are missing; sequencing was by immunoSEQ multiplex PCR. Of over 1,500 clones listed, roughly 67% are singletons. V shed 6 bases and J 5 bases; nucleotides not matched to a gene: 6. The length of the CDR3 is 13 residues. Per the germline V gene, CDR1 is MDHEN and CDR2 is SYDVKM. A remark on this clone: Its antigen is not identified.

The chain is built from TRBV28 and TRBJ2-5; 7 nucleotides align to TRBD2. Sequenced material: tumor tissue, taken before anti-PD-1 treatment. This clonotype was obtained from a human donor with cutaneous squamous cell carcinoma. The CDR3 DNA reads TGTGCCAGCAGGGGGGAGGGACGCGAGACCCAGTACTTC. It encodes CASRGEGRETQYF.